This T cell receptor beta chain was found in a study of CD8 T cells in Susac syndrome. TEMRA cells were FACS-enriched, and CD8+ and CD4+ T cells were isolated negatively. RNA amounts of roughly 0.45 to 1 ug underwent reverse transcription with random hexamers. TCRdb re-analysed the immunoSEQ multiplex PCR reads in MiXCR, keeping a single row per CDR3 protein. The table has about 52,000 distinct CDR3 sequences, roughly 93% seen once. The sequenced sample consisted of CD8+ T cells from PBMCs. This TCR was recovered from a human donor with multiple sclerosis.

Written as DNA, the CDR3 is TGCGCCAGCAGCCCAGGAACCGGGGTAATCCCCTATTTT. It yields the protein CASSPGTGVIPYF. The gene calls are TRBV4-3 and TRBJ2-3, with D possibly being TRBD2 (5 bases). This CDR3 contains 13 residues. Germline V gene sequence: CDR1 LGHNA, CDR2 YSLEER. The V and J ends lost 4 bases and 15 bases respectively, with 20 bases between them.